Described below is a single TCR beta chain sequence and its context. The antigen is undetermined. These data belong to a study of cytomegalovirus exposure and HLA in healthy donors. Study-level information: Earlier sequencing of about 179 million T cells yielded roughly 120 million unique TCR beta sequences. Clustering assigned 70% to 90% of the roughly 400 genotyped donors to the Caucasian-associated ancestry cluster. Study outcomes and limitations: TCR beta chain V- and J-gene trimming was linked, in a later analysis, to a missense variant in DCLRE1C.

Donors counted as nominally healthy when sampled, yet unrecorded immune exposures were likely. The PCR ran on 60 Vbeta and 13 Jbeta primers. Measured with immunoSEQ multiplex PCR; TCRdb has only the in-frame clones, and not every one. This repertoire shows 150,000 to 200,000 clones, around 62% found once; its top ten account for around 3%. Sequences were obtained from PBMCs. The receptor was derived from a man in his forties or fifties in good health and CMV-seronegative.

CDR3 amino acids: CASSLWGRGAAFF. The CDR3 DNA reads as TGTGCCAGCAGCCTCTGGGGGAGGGGGGCAGCTTTCTTT. V usage is TRBV14 and J usage is TRBJ1-1; tentatively, D is TRBD1 (6 bases). CDR1 and CDR2 (germline): SGHDN, FVKESK. This CDR3 region has 13 residues. Trimming stripped 4 bases from V and 10 bases from J, with 16 bases between.